This entry is about one TCR beta chain. Its antigen is unknown. The CDR3 length is 12 residues. Looked up from germline, CDR1 is SQVTM and CDR2 is ANQGSEA. The V gene lost 7 bases and the J gene lost 4 bases, with 13 bases spanning the gap. The protocol was immunoSEQ multiplex PCR, while the TCRdb copy is restricted to in-frame clones and leaves out a portion. Of some 110,000 clones listed, 88% are singletons. This entry is derived from a study of cytomegalovirus exposure and HLA in healthy donors. Study observations and caveats: A later analysis found first-cohort TCR clusters tended to co-occur in the 90 to 150 validation repertoires. In vitro confirmation showed a few CMV-associated chains to be CMV antigen specific.

The sequenced material came from PBMCs. The chain recombines TRBV29-1 with TRBJ2-5; D perhaps matches TRBD1 (7 bases). The receptor's source is a man younger than 35 in good health and CMV-seronegative. DNA of the CDR3: TGCAGCGCGCGACAGGGACTAGAGACCCAGTACTTC. This gives the protein CSARQGLETQYF.